The source of this TCR beta chain is a study of cytomegalovirus exposure and HLA in healthy donors (dated by TCRdb to about 2017). In the study overall: The 670 or so repertoires of the first cohort and the 120 validation repertoires were produced on the same platform, according to a later analysis. The study was designed to test whether signatures of past pathogen exposure could be identified by cataloging public T cell receptors. A separate validation cohort of about 110 different subjects was used in addition to the roughly 620-subject first cohort. The study combined high-throughput TCR immunosequencing, statistical association of individual TCRs with disease status, and machine learning to predict cytomegalovirus infection status. What the authors observed across the whole study: All 110 or so repertoires were used to score co-occurrence in the validation cohort in a later analysis, because that analysis had no HLA typing for the cohort. In vitro tests confirmed that a few of the cytomegalovirus-associated TCR beta chains recognize cytomegalovirus antigens. Subsequent analysis determined that TCRs grouped into clusters in the first cohort also showed a tendency toward co-occurrence across the roughly 130 validation repertoires, and 85% to 95% of cluster scores exceeded 0. In both the original and validation cohorts, the classifier was reported to diagnose cytomegalovirus status with high specificity and sensitivity. The study listed 150 to 200 TCR beta chains as associated with cytomegalovirus. While some public TCRs were present in many individuals, most TCR sequences turned up only very rarely across donors. It was suggested by the authors that the approach could potentially be generalized to other disease states and immunological phenotypes.

Details on this clone: The antigen it recognizes is unknown. It has no much larger one-base neighbor in the sample; base qualities were not kept.

Reading from cysteine to phenylalanine, the CDR3 counts 15 amino acids. Only CDR3 DNA remains: 45 bases, in frame from the first base. CDR1 LGHNA and CDR2 YNFKEQ were looked up in the germline V gene. V loses 0 bases, J loses 5 bases, and the germline ends lie 11 bases apart. The library relied on the immunoSEQ multiplex PCR assay. As for the authors' bioinformatics: To diagnose cytomegalovirus status from the catalog of TCR beta chain sequences, a statistical classification framework was built. Drawn from immuneACCESS, this table holds only the in-frame rearrangements with V and J called that TCRdb kept. Clones are partly lost; checked studies trace under half to an unresolved V gene and leave the rest unexplained. V, J and clone size reflect that table, while D and trimming were determined from the DNA. The sample table records roughly 50,000 clones; around 90% of these occur just once. Of the sample, 1% to 1.2% is held by the ten largest clones.

Donors formed part of the validation cohort, which comprised over a hundred subjects and was distinct from the first cohort of under 850 subjects. Material: PBMCs. This receptor was taken from a man younger than 30 in good health and CMV-seronegative. The V and J segments used are TRBV4-2 and TRBJ1-5, with a tentative D gene TRBD1 over 6 matching bases. The DNA sequence is given as TGTGCCAGCAGCCAAGACCGGGGGGCCGATCAGCCCCAGCATTTT. Its amino acids are CASSQDRGADQPQHF.